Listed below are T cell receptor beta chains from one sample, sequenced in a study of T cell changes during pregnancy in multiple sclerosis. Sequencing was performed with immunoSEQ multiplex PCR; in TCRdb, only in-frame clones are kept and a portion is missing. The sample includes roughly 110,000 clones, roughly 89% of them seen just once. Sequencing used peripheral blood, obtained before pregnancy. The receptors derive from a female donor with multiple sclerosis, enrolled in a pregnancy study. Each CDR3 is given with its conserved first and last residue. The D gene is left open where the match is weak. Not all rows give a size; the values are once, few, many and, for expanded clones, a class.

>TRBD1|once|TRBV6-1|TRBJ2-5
CASSDDAGGRETQYF
TGTGCCAGCAGTGATGATGCAGGGGGACGAGAGACCCAGTACTTC
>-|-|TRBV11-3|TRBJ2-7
CASSLAWGEEDEQYF
TGTGCCAGCAGCTTAGCCTGGGGAGAGGAGGACGAGCAGTACTTC
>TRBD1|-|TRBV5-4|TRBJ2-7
CASSPRTGSYEQYF
TGTGCCAGCAGTCCCCGGACAGGGAGCTACGAGCAGTACTTC
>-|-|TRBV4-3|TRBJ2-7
CASSQALDSSYEQYF
TGCGCCAGCAGCCAAGCTCTGGACAGCTCCTACGAGCAGTACTTC
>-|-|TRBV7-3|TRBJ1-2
CASGNPAGGYTF
TGTGCCAGCGGGAATCCGGCGGGGGGCTACACCTTC
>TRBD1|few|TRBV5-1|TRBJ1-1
CASSLDRDAEAFF
TGCGCCAGCAGCCTGGACAGGGACGCTGAAGCTTTCTTT
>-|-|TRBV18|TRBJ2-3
CASSLLGSLTNTDTQYF
TGTGCCAGCTCCCTCCTGGGGAGCTTGACGAACACAGATACGCAGTATTTT
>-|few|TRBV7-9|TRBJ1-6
CASSLDDRFKFWSPLHF
TGTGCCAGCAGCTTAGATGACAGGTTCAAATTCTGGTCACCCCTCCACTTT
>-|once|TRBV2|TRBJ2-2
CASSEQEFRELFF
TGTGCCAGCAGTGAACAAGAGTTCAGGGAGCTGTTTTTT
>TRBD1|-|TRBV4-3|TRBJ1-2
CASSPTTGEDGYGYTF
TGCGCCAGCAGCCCTACGACAGGGGAGGACGGCTATGGCTACACCTTC
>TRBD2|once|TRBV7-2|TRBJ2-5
CASSLGTSHPRGETQYF
TGTGCCAGCAGCTTAGGGACTAGCCACCCGAGGGGAGAGACCCAGTACTTC
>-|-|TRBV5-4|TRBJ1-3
CASSLVGRQNTIYF
TGTGCCAGCAGCTTAGTTGGTCGCCAGAACACCATATATTTT
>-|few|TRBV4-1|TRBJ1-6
CASSQEMRISRALHF
TGCGCCAGCAGCCAAGAAATGAGGATCTCGAGGGCCCTCCACTTT
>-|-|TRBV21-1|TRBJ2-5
CASSSCREGKPIKETQYF
TGTGCCAGCAGCAGTTGTCGGGAGGGCAAACCAATTAAAGAGACCCAGTACTTC
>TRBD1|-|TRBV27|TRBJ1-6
CASSFRQGASSNSPLHF
TGTGCCAGCAGTTTTCGTCAGGGGGCGTCCTCTAATTCACCCCTCCACTTT
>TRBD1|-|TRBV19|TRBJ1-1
CASSIYLGGNTEAFF
TGTGCCAGTAGTATATACCTAGGGGGCAACACTGAAGCTTTCTTT
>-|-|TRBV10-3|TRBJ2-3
CAISIAQPDTQYF
TGTGCCATCAGTATAGCCCAGCCAGATACGCAGTATTTT
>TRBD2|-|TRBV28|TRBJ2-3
CASGLAGGTDTQYF
TGTGCCAGTGGGCTAGCGGGAGGTACAGATACGCAGTATTTT
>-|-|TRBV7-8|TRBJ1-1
CASSLGDLEAFF
TGTGCCAGCAGCTTAGGGGACTTAGAAGCTTTCTTT
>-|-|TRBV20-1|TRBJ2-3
CSALRTDTQYF
TGCAGTGCTCTCCGCACAGATACGCAGTATTTT
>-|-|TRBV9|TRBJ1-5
CASSSGVSNQPQHF
TGTGCCAGCAGCTCGGGGGTATCCAATCAGCCCCAGCATTTT
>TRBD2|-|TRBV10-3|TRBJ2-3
CAITRLAGGTDTQYF
TGTGCCATCACTAGACTAGCGGGAGGCACAGATACGCAGTATTTT
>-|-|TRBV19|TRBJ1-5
CASRQGLQPQHF
TGTGCCAGTAGACAGGGTTTGCAGCCCCAGCATTTT
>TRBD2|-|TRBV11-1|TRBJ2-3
CASSLASGNTDTQYF
TGTGCCAGCAGCTTGGCTAGCGGGAACACAGATACGCAGTATTTT
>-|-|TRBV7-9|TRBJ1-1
CASSPGPVRYSREKAEAFF
TGTGCCAGCAGCCCTGGGCCGGTACGCTATTCCAGGGAAAAAGCTGAAGCTTTCTTT
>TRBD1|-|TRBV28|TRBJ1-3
CASSSQGAGGNTIYF
TGTGCCAGCAGCAGTCAGGGGGCAGGGGGAAACACCATATATTTT
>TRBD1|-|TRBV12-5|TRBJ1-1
CASGPPPGQGHTEAFF
TGTGCTAGTGGTCCGCCTCCGGGACAGGGTCACACTGAAGCTTTCTTT
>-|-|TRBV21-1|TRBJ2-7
CASPDRVRSEQYF
TGTGCCAGTCCGGACAGGGTTCGGTCCGAGCAGTACTTC
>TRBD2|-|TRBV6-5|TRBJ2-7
CASSYGLAGGDYEQYF
TGTGCCAGCAGTTACGGGCTAGCGGGGGGGGACTACGAGCAGTACTTC
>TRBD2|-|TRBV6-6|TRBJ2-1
CASSSASGGASEQFF
TGTGCCAGCAGTTCGGCTAGCGGGGGGGCCAGTGAGCAGTTCTTC
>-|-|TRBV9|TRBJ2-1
CASSVNREAEQFF
TGTGCCAGCAGCGTCAACAGGGAAGCTGAGCAGTTCTTC
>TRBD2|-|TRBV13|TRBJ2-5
CASSSLAGGLETQYF
TGTGCCAGCAGCTCCTTAGCGGGAGGGCTAGAGACCCAGTACTTC
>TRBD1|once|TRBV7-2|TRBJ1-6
CASSPRGQGASPLHF
TGTGCCAGCAGCCCCCGGGGACAGGGGGCTTCACCCCTCCACTTT
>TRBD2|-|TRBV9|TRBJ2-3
CASSPGGGRHTDTQYF
TGTGCCAGCAGCCCGGGGGGGGGACGACACACAGATACGCAGTATTTT
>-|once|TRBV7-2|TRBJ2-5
CASSQTGEASQETQYF
TGTGCCAGCAGCCAAACAGGGGAGGCGAGTCAAGAGACCCAGTACTTC
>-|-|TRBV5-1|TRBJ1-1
CASTDWGTSNTEAFF
TGCGCCAGCACCGACTGGGGCACCTCGAACACTGAAGCTTTCTTT
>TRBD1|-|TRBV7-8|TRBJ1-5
CASSLDAPDRGRGPQHF
TGTGCCAGCAGCTTGGACGCCCCCGACAGGGGGCGAGGGCCCCAGCATTTT
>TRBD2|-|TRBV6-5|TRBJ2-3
CASQRGGTSTDTQYF
TGTGCCAGCCAACGGGGGGGGACTAGCACAGATACGCAGTATTTT
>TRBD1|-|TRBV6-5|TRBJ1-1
CASSYSGTGGTEAFF
TGTGCCAGCAGTTACTCCGGCACAGGGGGAACAGAAGCTTTCTTT
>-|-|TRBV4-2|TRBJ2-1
CASSRTGTDYNEQFF
TGTGCCAGCAGCCGTACCGGGACTGACTACAATGAGCAGTTCTTC
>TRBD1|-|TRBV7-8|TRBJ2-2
CASRHVWTGEAGELFF
TGTGCCAGCAGGCACGTCTGGACAGGGGAGGCCGGGGAGCTGTTTTTT
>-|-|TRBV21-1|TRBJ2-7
CASSLPRGGSLEQYF
TGTGCCAGCAGCCTCCCTAGAGGGGGCTCTTTGGAGCAGTACTTC
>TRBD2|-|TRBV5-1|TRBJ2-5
CASSSGGTQETQYF
TGCGCCAGCAGCAGCGGGGGGACCCAAGAGACCCAGTACTTC
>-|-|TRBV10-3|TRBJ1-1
CAIRNITGSEAFF
TGTGCCATCAGAAATATTACAGGGTCCGAAGCTTTCTTT
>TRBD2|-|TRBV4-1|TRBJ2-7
CASSHPGTSGGVYEQYF
TGCGCCAGCAGCCACCCCGGGACTAGCGGGGGGGTGTACGAGCAGTACTTC
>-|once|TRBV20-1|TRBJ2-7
CSARIGYEQYF
TGCAGTGCCAGGATCGGCTACGAGCAGTACTTC
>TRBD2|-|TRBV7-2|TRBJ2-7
CASSLVSGGLSSYEQYF
TGTGCCAGCAGCTTAGTTAGCGGGGGGCTCAGCTCCTACGAGCAGTACTTC
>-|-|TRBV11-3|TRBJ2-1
CASSLGTGTWGSSYNEQFF
TGTGCCAGCAGCTTAGGGACGGGGACTTGGGGATCCTCCTACAATGAGCAGTTCTTC
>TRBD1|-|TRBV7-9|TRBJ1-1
CASSLLRGGPGTEAFF
TGTGCCAGCAGCTTACTACGAGGGGGCCCGGGCACTGAAGCTTTCTTT
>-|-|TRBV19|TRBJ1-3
CASHSQGVSGNTIYF
TGTGCCAGCCACTCACAGGGAGTCTCTGGAAACACCATATATTTT
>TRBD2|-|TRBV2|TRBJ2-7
CASRDKNLAGSSYEQYF
TGTGCCAGCAGGGACAAGAATCTAGCGGGGAGCTCCTACGAGCAGTACTTC